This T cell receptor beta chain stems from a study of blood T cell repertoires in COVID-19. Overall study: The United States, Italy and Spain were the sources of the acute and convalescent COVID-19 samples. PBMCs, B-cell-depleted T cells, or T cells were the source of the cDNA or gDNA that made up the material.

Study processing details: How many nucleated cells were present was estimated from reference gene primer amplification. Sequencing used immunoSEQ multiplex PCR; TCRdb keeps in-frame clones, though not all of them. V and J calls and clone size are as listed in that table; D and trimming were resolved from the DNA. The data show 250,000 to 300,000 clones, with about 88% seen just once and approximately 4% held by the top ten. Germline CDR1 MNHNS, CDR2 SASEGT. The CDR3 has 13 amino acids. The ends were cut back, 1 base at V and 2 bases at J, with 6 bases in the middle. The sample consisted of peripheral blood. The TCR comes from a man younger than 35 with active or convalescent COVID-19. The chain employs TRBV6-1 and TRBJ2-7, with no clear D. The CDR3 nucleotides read TGTGCCAGCAGTGAAGTGGGCGCCTACGAGCAGTACTTC. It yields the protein CASSEVGAYEQYF.